The 7 T cell receptor beta chains presented below share a single source sample, sequenced in a study of T cell responses to AZD1222 COVID-19 vaccine. The method was immunoSEQ multiplex PCR; TCRdb's version includes in-frame clones alone and lacks a portion of them. The sample yields 90,000 to 120,000 clones, 91% seen once. The specimen comprised peripheral blood, sampled on day 0 of AZD1222 vaccination. Receptors were obtained from an adult in good health.

The chain carries TRBV3-1 (or the pseudogene TRBV3-2) and TRBJ1-2, with D uncertain. CDR3 size: 13 residues. The germline gives CDR1 LGHDT, CDR2 YNNKEL (reference sequence). V shed 3 bases and J shed 4 bases, with 9 bases lying between them. The CDR3 reads CASSHTASYGYTF. CDR3 DNA sequence: TGTGCCAGCAGCCACACAGCATCCTATGGCTACACCTTC.

V gene TRBV7-2 combines with J gene TRBJ2-3; D gene uncertain. This CDR3 is 12 amino acids long. V lost 4 bases and J 9 bases, leaving 11 bases between the germline ends. Germline V CDR1 and CDR2: SGHTA, FQGNSA. Written as DNA, the CDR3 is TGTGCCAGCAGCTATAGCCAACTGACGCAGTATTTT. Residues: CASSYSQLTQYF.

V usage is TRBV7-9 and J usage is TRBJ1-1; the D gene is possibly TRBD1 (6 bases). Trimming removed 10 bases from V and 6 bases from J, with 18 bases in between. The V gene's germline CDR1 is SEHNR and CDR2 FQNEAQ (reference sequence). The CDR3 sequence is 13 residues long. CDR3 sequence: CAIPGARGAEAFF. CDR3 nucleotides: TGTGCCATACCGGGGGCGCGGGGGGCTGAAGCTTTCTTT.

V is TRBV6-5 and J is TRBJ2-3; maybe TRBD2 (6 bases). This CDR3 has 15 residues. V lost 4 bases to trimming and J lost 3 bases, with 14 bases between them. CDR1 and CDR2 (germline): MNHEY, SVGAGI. CDR3 region: CASSSGAGRTDTQYF. CDR3 sequence (DNA): TGTGCCAGCAGTTCCGGGGCAGGGAGGACAGATACGCAGTATTTT.

The chain links TRBV7-3 to TRBJ2-2; no clear D. Germline lookup yields CDR1 SGHTA and CDR2 FQGTGA. V was cut by 5 bases and J by 4 bases, with 14 bases left in between. The CDR3 totals 15 residues. The CDR3 sequence: CASSPMGSGTGELFF. CDR3 nucleotide sequence: TGTGCCAGCAGCCCCATGGGGTCCGGCACCGGGGAGCTGTTTTTT.

The CDR3 DNA is TGTGCCAGCAGTTTTTCTAGGGCAGATGAAAAACTGTTTTTT. Translating it yields CASSFSRADEKLFF. The rearrangement links TRBV6-5 to TRBJ1-4; the D is unclear. V was clipped by 4 bases and J by 6 bases, with 12 bases between them. CDR1 and CDR2 from the germline V gene are MNHEY and SVGAGI. The CDR3 has 14 amino acids.

The V and J genes are TRBV11-2 and TRBJ2-7; 8 bases are a match to TRBD1. CDR1 and CDR2 (germline): SGHAT, FQNNGV. V shed 1 base, J shed 2 bases, and the junction held 4 bases outside the gene matches. There are 15 residues in the CDR3. CDR3: CASSLGTGMPYEQYF. Here the CDR3 DNA reads TGTGCCAGCAGCTTAGGGACAGGGATGCCCTACGAGCAGTACTTC.